The 9 T cell receptor beta chains below were found in one sample sequenced in a study of regulatory T cells in long-lasting Graves disease. Time point: persistent/refractory GD, antithyroid drugs over 5 years with positive TRAb. With RNA extracted from PBMCs as input, the TCR library was made. Arm-PCR of CDR3 regions with iRepertoire HTBI primers generated TCR beta libraries. One entry per CDR3 protein results from TCRdb running MiXCR on the multiplex PCR reads. This table holds roughly 300,000 distinct CDR3 sequences, 20% to 25% found once. The starting material was peripheral blood mononuclear cells (PBMCs), obtained when the disease was refractory, from a patient treated with antithyroid drugs. The receptors stem from a female donor with Graves disease.

This clonotype was found a few times. The V call is TRBV15, the J call TRBJ2-2, with 8 nucleotides matching TRBD2. V shed 1 base and J 4 bases; nucleotides not matched to a gene: 2. Germline values: CDR1 LNHNV, CDR2 YYDKDF (reference sequence). The CDR3 length is 15 residues. CDR3 sequence reads: CATSRAGGGTGELFF. For the CDR3, the DNA is TGTGCCACCAGCAGAGCGGGGGGGGGCACCGGGGAGCTGTTTTTT.

This clonotype has only a few counts. The V and J genes are TRBV6-2 or TRBV6-3 and TRBJ2-7; 9 bases match TRBD2. J lost 3 bases, V lost 2 bases, and 5 bases had no gene match. The germline gives CDR1 MNHEY, CDR2 SVGEGT. This CDR3 contains 15 residues. Written as DNA, the CDR3 is TGTGCCAGCAGTTACGCCGGGACTAGCAACTACGAGCAGTACTTC. The encoded protein is CASSYAGTSNYEQYF.

This chain joins TRBV5-8 and TRBJ2-3, with 8 positions matching TRBD1. With 6 bases clipped from V and 2 bases from J, the junction kept 8 bases outside the gene matches. This CDR3 comprises 15 residues. From germline, CDR1 is SGHTS and CDR2 YDEGEE. DNA of the CDR3: TGTGCCAGCAATTTCGGGACAGGTGACACAGATACGCAGTATTTT. It specifies CASNFGTGDTDTQYF.

This clonotype was recorded only once. A much bigger clone sits one base away, suggesting this may be a read error. The gene calls are TRBV28 and TRBJ1-2, with 12 bases fitting TRBD1. The CDR3 loop spans 14 amino acids. Unmatched junction bases numbered 7, after V lost 8 bases and J lost 6 bases. Germline V gene data show CDR1 as MDHEN and CDR2 as SYDVKM. In DNA, the CDR3 is TGTGCCAGCTCACTGGGACAGGGGGCTAATGGCTACACCTTC. It codes for CASSLGQGANGYTF.

This clonotype was detected only a few times. The CDR3: CASSLGGPGQIYEQYF. The CDR3 DNA follows: TGTGCCAGCAGCTTAGGTGGCCCGGGACAAATCTACGAGCAGTACTTC. J is TRBJ2-7 and V is TRBV7-9; D is possibly TRBD1 (6 bases). Germline assignment: CDR1 SEHNR and CDR2 FQNEAQ (reference sequence). The CDR3 loop spans 16 amino acids. V was clipped by 1 base and J by 3 bases, with 16 bases between them.

This clonotype was observed a handful of times. This chain uses TRBV7-2 with TRBJ2-5; the match to TRBD2 covers 15 bases. V lost 5 bases and J lost 5; bases outside the gene matches: 6. This CDR3 comprises 16 residues. Germline CDR1 is SGHTA and CDR2 is FQGNSA. The CDR3 DNA sequence: TGTGCCAGCAGCCGGACTAGCGGGAGGGGGGGTGAGACCCAGTACTTC. Amino acids: CASSRTSGRGGETQYF.

This clonotype was seen repeatedly, ten times or more. This chain uses TRBV6-1 with TRBJ1-6, with TRBD1 matching over 7 bases. Germline V gene data show CDR1 as MNHNS and CDR2 as SASEGT. The CDR3 contains 15 residues. Losses at the gene ends were 4 bases for V and 10 bases for J; bases not matched to a gene: 10. This chain's CDR3 is CASSGQGRGSSPLHF. The CDR3 coding sequence is TGTGCCAGCAGTGGACAGGGACGAGGTAGCTCACCCCTCCACTTT.

This clonotype was picked up many times. The chain combines TRBV28 with TRBJ1-1; no clear D. Germline CDR1 and CDR2: MDHEN and SYDVKM. The germline V and J ends were trimmed by 6 bases and 3 bases, with 20 bases remaining between them. The length of the CDR3 is 16 residues. The CDR3, as DNA: TGTGCCAGCAGACCCCGGGAACCTGAGTGGGACACTGAAGCTTTCTTT. Translating gives CASRPREPEWDTEAFF.

This clonotype was detected ten times or more. The CDR3 sequence is CASSIDSQWSEQYF. The CDR3 region has the DNA TGTGCCAGCAGCATCGACAGTCAATGGAGCGAGCAGTACTTC. V and J are TRBV28 and TRBJ2-7; D is possibly TRBD1 (5 bases). The CDR3 runs 14 residues. The V end lost 6 bases, the J end lost 6 bases, and 18 bases lay between the germline ends. Germline CDR1 and CDR2: MDHEN and SYDVKM.